A single sample gave rise to the 19 T cell receptor beta chains below, sequenced in a study of OX40 agonist ivuxolimab in advanced cancers. The library was prepared using the immunoSEQ multiplex PCR assay. Entries here come from immuneACCESS through TCRdb and include only in-frame sequences with V and J called. Some clones fail to appear in such tables; in the studies checked, an unresolved V gene covers under half of the shortfall, and the cause of the remainder is unknown. Recorded for this sample are tens of thousands of clones; over 75% of them occurred a single time. The ten largest clonotypes hold about 4.3% of the sample. Sequenced material: CD4+ or CD8+ T cells sorted from blood, taken in a trial of the OX40 agonist ivuxolimab. These receptors were obtained from an adult with an advanced solid tumor such as melanoma, head and neck, liver or kidney cancer.

The chain uses TRBV5-1 and TRBJ2-7; the match to TRBD1 covers 7 bases. This CDR3 contains 15 residues. Germline-derived CDR1 and CDR2 are SGHRS and YFSETQ. Trimming at V came to 0 bases and at J to 1 base, leaving 4 bases not matched to a gene. CDR3 DNA: TGCGCCAGCAGCTTGGGGGTCAGGGGGTCCTACGAGCAGTACTTC. Its translation is CASSLGVRGSYEQYF.

The gene calls are TRBV19 and TRBJ1-5; D unresolved. This CDR3 has 14 residues. Germline CDR1 is LNHDA and CDR2 is SQIVND (reference sequence). V was clipped by 7 bases and J by 0 bases, with 10 bases between them. This chain's CDR3 is CASNGRYSNQPQHF. In nucleotides, the CDR3 is TGTGCCAGTAATGGGCGATATAGCAATCAGCCCCAGCATTTT.

The chain recombines TRBV6-1 with TRBJ1-2; 8 bases are a match to TRBD1. This CDR3 has 17 amino acids. The J segment lost 4 bases and the V segment lost 0 bases, leaving 10 bases of the junction unmatched. The germline gives CDR1 MNHNS, CDR2 SASEGT. CDR3 in DNA: TGTGCCAGCAGTGAAGCAGGCAGGGGGCCGTTTCTCTATGGCTACACCTTC. Residues: CASSEAGRGPFLYGYTF.

The chain links TRBV19 to TRBJ1-5; maybe TRBD1 (6 bases). Germline CDR1 and CDR2: LNHDA and SQIVND (reference sequence). With 3 bases removed from V and 5 bases from J, the gap between germline ends came to 11 bases. The CDR3 has 14 amino acids. The CDR3 protein is CASSIWSGDQPQHF. DNA for the CDR3: TGTGCCAGTAGTATTTGGTCAGGGGATCAGCCCCAGCATTTT.

The genes are TRBV28 and TRBJ2-4; D perhaps matches TRBD1 (6 bases). The CDR3 extends over 13 amino acids. Germline lookup yields CDR1 MDHEN and CDR2 SYDVKM. Deletions cut 5 bases from V and 7 bases from J, with 12 bases between. The CDR3 DNA reads TGTGCCAGCAGTCGCAGGGGCGGGAACATTCAGTACTTC. Protein sequence: CASSRRGGNIQYF.

The chain has TRBV7-6 and TRBJ2-1; 7 bases align to TRBD1. CDR1 SGHVS and CDR2 FNYEAQ come from the germline V gene. Germline trimming cut 5 bases from V and 0 bases from J; bases unmatched to any gene: 10. CDR3 length: 17 residues. Here the CDR3 DNA reads TGTGCCAGCAGCAAAGAACAGGGGCCTAGCTCCTACAATGAGCAGTTCTTC. It translates to CASSKEQGPSSYNEQFF. Combining the CDR3 with reference TRBV7-6 and TRBJ2-1 gives the whole variable domain GAGVSQSPRYKVTKRGQDVALRCDPISGHVSLYWYRQALGQGPEFLTYFNYEAQQDKSGLPNDRFSAERPEGSISTLTIQRTEQRDSAMYRCASSKEQGPSSYNEQFFGPGTRLTVL.

CDR3: CAWRAGDGQETQYF. Written as DNA, the CDR3 is TGTGCCTGGAGGGCTGGGGACGGCCAAGAGACCCAGTACTTC. The chain recombines TRBV30 with TRBJ2-5; D possibly uses TRBD1 or TRBD2 (5 bases each). The CDR3 spans 14 residues. Trimming left V 3 bases short and J 1 base short, with 12 bases between. Germline V CDR1 and CDR2: GTSNPN, SVGIG (reference sequence).

The chain employs TRBV10-1 and TRBJ2-5, with a possible D match to TRBD2 (6 bases). This CDR3 has 13 residues. Trimming removed 0 bases at V and 5 bases at J, with 7 bases between. Germline V gives CDR1 WNHNN, CDR2 SYGVQD (reference sequence). CDR3 DNA sequence: TGCGCCAGCAGTGAGTCCGGAGGGGAGACCCAGTACTTC. Translation gives CASSESGGETQYF.

The chain couples TRBV9 to TRBJ2-7; the match to TRBD2 covers 14 bases. This CDR3 comprises 15 residues. V lost 3 bases and J lost 4; bases outside the gene matches: 3. Germline CDR1 SGDLS, CDR2 YYNGEE. The CDR3 sequence is CASSATSGGAYEQYF. CDR3 nucleotides: TGTGCCAGCAGCGCGACTAGCGGGGGGGCTTACGAGCAGTACTTC.

This rearrangement joins TRBV5-1 to TRBJ2-1; 7 nucleotides agree with TRBD2. Per germline, CDR1 SGHRS and CDR2 YFSETQ. This CDR3 is 14 amino acids long. V lost 4 bases and J lost 4; bases outside the gene matches: 5. The chain's CDR3 is CASSLERDYNEQFF. The CDR3 nucleotides read TGCGCCAGCAGCCTGGAGCGGGATTACAATGAGCAGTTCTTC.

The V call is TRBV7-9, the J call TRBJ2-7; 12 nucleotides line up with TRBD1. Trimming took 7 bases from V and 7 from J; bases not matched to a gene: 11. Germline values: CDR1 SEHNR, CDR2 FQNEAQ (reference sequence). The CDR3 contains 15 residues. This chain's CDR3 is CASTAGTGGVGEQYF. DNA of the CDR3: TGTGCCAGCACCGCCGGGACAGGGGGCGTCGGGGAGCAGTACTTC.

The chain has TRBV7-6 and TRBJ1-1; TRBD1 agrees at 7 bases. V lost 3 bases to trimming and J lost 3 bases; unmatched junction nucleotides: 13. The V gene's germline CDR1 is SGHVS and CDR2 FNYEAQ. The length of the CDR3 is 17 residues. The CDR3 protein is CASSLGLGGLGYTEAFF. The CDR3 DNA reads as TGTGCCAGCAGCTTGGGTTTAGGGGGCCTTGGGTACACTGAAGCTTTCTTT.

The genes are TRBV28 and TRBJ2-3, with TRBD2 identical over 13 bases. Germline V lookup: CDR1 MDHEN, CDR2 SYDVKM. Trimming cost V 7 bases and J 8 bases; bases outside gene matches: 12. This CDR3 has 16 amino acids. CDR3: CASTLPGTSGKSTQYF. CDR3 DNA: TGTGCCAGCACCCTTCCCGGGACTAGCGGGAAAAGTACGCAGTATTTT.

This clone was picked up a small number of times. This chain links TRBV30 with TRBJ1-1; TRBD1 is a possible D gene (6 bases). CDR1 is GTSNPN and CDR2 is SVGIG in the germline V gene (reference sequence). The CDR3 is 13 residues long. Deletions cut 1 base from V and 3 bases from J, with 9 bases between. The CDR3 loop is CAWSAYRDTEAFF. CDR3 DNA sequence: TGTGCCTGGAGTGCCTACAGGGACACTGAAGCTTTCTTT.

This chain uses TRBV6-1 with TRBJ1-6; no definite D call. The V end lost 4 bases, the J end lost 7 bases, and 11 bases lay between the germline ends. CDR1 and CDR2 from the germline V gene are MNHNS and SASEGT. The CDR3 is 14 amino acids. In nucleotides, the CDR3 is TGTGCCAGCAGTGGTCCGGGATTGAATTCACCCCTCCACTTT. Encoded protein: CASSGPGLNSPLHF.

J is TRBJ2-7 and V is TRBV4-3, with 10 bases identical to TRBD2. The CDR3 extends over 15 amino acids. Unmatched junction bases numbered 13, after V lost 5 bases and J lost 9 bases. From germline, CDR1 is LGHNA and CDR2 YSLEER. This CDR3 reads CASSFRAGGFVAQYF. CDR3 DNA: TGCGCCAGCAGCTTTCGAGCGGGAGGGTTCGTCGCGCAGTACTTC.

The chain recombines TRBV10-3 with TRBJ2-7; 8 bases are a match to TRBD1. J was trimmed by 2 bases and V by 2 bases; bases with no gene match: 8. This CDR3 is built from 16 residues. Looked up from germline, CDR1 is ENHRY and CDR2 is SYGVKD. Here the CDR3 DNA reads TGTGCCATCAGTGAGCCGACTGGACAGGGCCCCTACGAGCAGTACTTC. Its protein is CAISEPTGQGPYEQYF.

The J gene is TRBJ2-7, the V gene TRBV27; 11 bases align to TRBD2. CDR1 MNHEY and CDR2 SMNVEV come from the germline V gene (reference sequence). The CDR3 is 18 amino acids. The ends lost 4 bases at V and 0 bases at J; junction bases unmatched: 11. The CDR3 DNA reads TGTGCCAGCAGTTCCCAAGGACTAGCGGGCGCTTTCTCCTACGAGCAGTACTTC. Protein product: CASSSQGLAGAFSYEQYF.

This clone was picked up a small number of times. J is TRBJ1-5 and V is TRBV29-1; unclear D gene. V was cut by 6 bases and J by 4 bases, with 4 bases left in between. The germline V gene has CDR1 SQVTM and CDR2 ANQGSEA. The CDR3 totals 10 residues. In DNA form, the CDR3 reads TGCAGCGTCGGAAATCAGCCCCAGCATTTT. Encoded protein: CSVGNQPQHF.